This TCR beta chain appears in the sequencing data of a study of blood T cell repertoires in COVID-19. Turning to the study itself: Sources were T cells, B-cell-depleted T cells, or PBMCs; the material itself was cDNA or gDNA.

This CDR3 is 13 amino acids long. V was shortened by 7 bases and J by 8 bases, with 15 bases between the two germline ends. CDR1 SNHLY and CDR2 FYNNEI come from the germline V gene. The authors' processing: Reference gene primer amplification yielded estimated nucleated cell counts. The repertoire was sequenced with immunoSEQ multiplex PCR; TCRdb's copy has only in-frame clones and lacks some. The D gene and trimming were derived from the DNA, and the V and J assignments and clone size from that table. The table records more than 90,000 clones, 82% of them present only once. The J gene is TRBJ2-1, the V gene TRBV2; TRBD1 might be the D (6 bases). The sequenced sample was peripheral blood. The TCR comes from an elderly man with acute or convalescent COVID-19. CDR3: CASNPQGSHEQFF. In DNA form, the CDR3 reads TGTGCCAGCAACCCACAGGGATCTCATGAGCAGTTCTTC.